This T cell receptor (beta chain) was observed in a study of cytotoxic CD8 clonotypes in ibrutinib-treated CLL. Regarding the study as a whole: Rising at ibrutinib response, clonality subsequently fell back toward baseline at progression.

Assay: immunoSEQ multiplex PCR; the TCRdb copy retains only in-frame clones and omits some. Of more than 300,000 clones in the sample, approximately 80% are singletons; the top ten hold about 6.7%. About this clone itself: What it binds is unknown.

This TCR was sampled from a human donor with chronic lymphocytic leukemia. Sequencing used PBMCs, obtained before ibrutinib treatment.

This chain's CDR3 is CASSLVGNQPQHF. The CDR3 DNA reads as TGTGCCAGCAGCTTAGTTGGCAATCAGCCCCAGCATTTT. J is TRBJ1-5 and V is TRBV5-6; D not resolved. The CDR3 is 13 residues long. Per germline, CDR1 SGHDT and CDR2 YYEEEE. V lost 2 bases and J 2 bases, leaving 5 bases between the germline ends.